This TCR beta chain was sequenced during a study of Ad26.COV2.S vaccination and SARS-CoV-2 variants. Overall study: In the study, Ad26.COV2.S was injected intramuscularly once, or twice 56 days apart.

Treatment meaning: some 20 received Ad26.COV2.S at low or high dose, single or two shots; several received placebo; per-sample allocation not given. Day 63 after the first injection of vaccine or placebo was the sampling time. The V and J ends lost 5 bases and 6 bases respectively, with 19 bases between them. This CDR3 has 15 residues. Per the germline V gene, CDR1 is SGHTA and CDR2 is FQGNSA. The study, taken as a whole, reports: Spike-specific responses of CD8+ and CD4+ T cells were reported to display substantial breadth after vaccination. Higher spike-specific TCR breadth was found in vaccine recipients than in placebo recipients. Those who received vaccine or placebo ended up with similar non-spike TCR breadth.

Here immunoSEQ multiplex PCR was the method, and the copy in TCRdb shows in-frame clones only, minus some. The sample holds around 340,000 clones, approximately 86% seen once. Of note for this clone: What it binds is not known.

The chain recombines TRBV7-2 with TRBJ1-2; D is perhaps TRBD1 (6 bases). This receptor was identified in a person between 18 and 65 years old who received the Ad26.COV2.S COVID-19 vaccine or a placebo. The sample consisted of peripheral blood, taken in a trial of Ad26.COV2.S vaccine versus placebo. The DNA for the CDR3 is TGTGCCAGCAGCCGTCAGGGGACACTTAGCGATGGCTACACCTTC. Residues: CASSRQGTLSDGYTF.